The clone carrying this T cell receptor beta chain has just a few counts. Its antigen remains unidentified. The entry originates in a study of T cells after yellow fever vaccination. Study-level information: When fractions had low cell numbers, they were prepared with SMART-Seq v4 Ultra Low Input.

5'RACE template switching added a universal primer site and UMIs to TCR cDNA. TCRdb recomputed calls from the 5' RACE reads with MiXCR, one row per CDR3 protein. The data contain 300,000 to 350,000 distinct CDR3 sequences, approximately 4.2% of them singletons. Germline CDR1 and CDR2: MNHEY and SVGAGI. This CDR3 has 11 amino acids. The study's findings and limits: Clonotypes found in both CD4 and CD8 compartments made up a small share.

The chain uses TRBV6-5 and TRBJ2-7; perhaps D is TRBD1 or TRBD2 (5 bases each). The sequence was obtained from a man younger than 35 who received the YFV17D yellow fever vaccine. The material was PBMCs, obtained 5 days after the yellow fever booster vaccination. The CDR3 DNA sequence: TGTGCCCACACCCCCGGGACCCCTTTCCGCGTC. This gives the protein CAHTPGTPFRV.